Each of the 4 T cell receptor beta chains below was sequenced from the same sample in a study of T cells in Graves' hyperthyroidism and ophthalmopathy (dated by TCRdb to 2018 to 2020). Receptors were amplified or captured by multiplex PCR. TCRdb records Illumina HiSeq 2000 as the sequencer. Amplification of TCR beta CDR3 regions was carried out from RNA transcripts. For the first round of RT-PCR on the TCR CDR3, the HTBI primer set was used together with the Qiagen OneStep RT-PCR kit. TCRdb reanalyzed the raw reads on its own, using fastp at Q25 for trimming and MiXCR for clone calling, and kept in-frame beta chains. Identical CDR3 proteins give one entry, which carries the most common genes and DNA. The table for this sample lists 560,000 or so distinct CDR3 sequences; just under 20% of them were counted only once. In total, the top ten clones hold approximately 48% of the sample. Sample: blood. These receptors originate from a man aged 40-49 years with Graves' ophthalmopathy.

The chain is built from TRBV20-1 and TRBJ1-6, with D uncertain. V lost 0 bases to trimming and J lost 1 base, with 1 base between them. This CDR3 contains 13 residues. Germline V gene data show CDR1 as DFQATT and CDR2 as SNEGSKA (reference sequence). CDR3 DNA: TGCAGTGCTAGAGAGTCCTATAATTCACCCCTCCACTTT. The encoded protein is CSARESYNSPLHF.

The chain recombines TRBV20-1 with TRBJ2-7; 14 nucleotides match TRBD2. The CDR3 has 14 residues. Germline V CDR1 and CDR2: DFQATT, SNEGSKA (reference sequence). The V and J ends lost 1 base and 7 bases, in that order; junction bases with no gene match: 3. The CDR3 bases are TGCAGTGCTAGAGCCGGGACTAGCGGGAGTGAGCAGTACTTC. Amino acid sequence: CSARAGTSGSEQYF.

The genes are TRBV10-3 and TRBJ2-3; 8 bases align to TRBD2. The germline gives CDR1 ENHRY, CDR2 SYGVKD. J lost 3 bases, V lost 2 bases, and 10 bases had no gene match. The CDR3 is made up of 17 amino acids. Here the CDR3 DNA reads TGTGCCATCAGTGAGCCCAAAACAGCGGGAGTTACAGATACGCAGTATTTT. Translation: CAISEPKTAGVTDTQYF.

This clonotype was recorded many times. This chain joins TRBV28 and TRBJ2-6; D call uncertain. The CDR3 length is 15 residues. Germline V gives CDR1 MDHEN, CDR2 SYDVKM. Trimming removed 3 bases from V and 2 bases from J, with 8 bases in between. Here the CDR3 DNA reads TGTGCCAGCAGTTTGGGTGGGGCTGGGGCCAACGTCCTGACTTTC. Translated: CASSLGGAGANVLTF.